What follows are 8 T cell receptor beta chains derived from one specimen sequenced in a study of blood T cell repertoires in COVID-19. Some clones are missing from TCRdb's copy, which holds only in-frame ones; the method was immunoSEQ multiplex PCR. The sample shows 95,000 to 150,000 clones, roughly 77% of them seen only once. The sequencing sample was made of peripheral blood. All receptors derive from a man aged 55 to 70 with active or convalescent COVID-19.

V usage is TRBV6-1 and J usage is TRBJ2-3; tentatively, D is TRBD1 (6 bases). V gave up 3 bases and J gave up 7 bases, with 14 bases separating them. The CDR3 runs 14 residues. Per the germline V gene, CDR1 is MNHNS and CDR2 is SASEGT. CDR3 coding DNA: TGTGCCAGCAGTGAGACCTGGGGGCGGAATACGCAGTATTTT. Translated, it gives CASSETWGRNTQYF.

The rearrangement links TRBV27 to TRBJ1-2; 8 nucleotides align to TRBD1. The CDR3 totals 13 residues. With V trimmed by 5 bases and J by 8 bases, 7 bases remained unmatched. Germline V CDR1 and CDR2: MNHEY, SMNVEV (reference sequence). CDR3 DNA sequence: TGTGCCAGCAGTCCCCAGGGGGCGGAAGGCTACACCTTC. It codes for CASSPQGAEGYTF.

This chain connects TRBV5-4 to TRBJ2-1; D gene unclear. Germline V gives CDR1 SGHNT, CDR2 YYREEE (reference sequence). Trimming pared 4 bases from V and 5 bases from J, leaving 13 bases between. This CDR3 is 14 amino acids long. CDR3 residues: CASSRGSGNNEQFF. DNA for the CDR3: TGTGCCAGCAGCCGAGGATCTGGTAACAATGAGCAGTTCTTC.

This clone has a handful of counts. CDR3 region: CASSQVTSRDEQYF. The CDR3 DNA reads TGTGCCAGCAGCCAAGTGACTAGCAGGGACGAGCAGTACTTC. The chain links TRBV4-2 to TRBJ2-7, with 7 bases that match TRBD2. The V gene's germline CDR1 is LGHNA and CDR2 YNFKEQ. The V and J ends lost 1 base and 5 bases, in that order; junction bases with no gene match: 5. CDR3 size: 14 residues.

The chain combines TRBV5-6 with TRBJ2-2; D possibly corresponds to TRBD2 (6 bases). The V and J ends lost 0 bases and 4 bases respectively, with 10 bases between them. CDR3 size: 15 residues. Germline assignment: CDR1 SGHDT and CDR2 YYEEEE. The CDR3 sequence is CASSLVRDFTGELFF. CDR3 in DNA: TGTGCCAGCAGCTTGGTGCGGGACTTCACCGGGGAGCTGTTTTTT.

The chain links TRBV11-3 to TRBJ2-1; D perhaps matches TRBD2 (6 bases). V dropped 0 bases and J dropped 8 bases, with 20 bases sitting between them. The CDR3 sequence is 17 residues long. The germline V gene has CDR1 SGHNT and CDR2 YENEEA. CDR3 in DNA: TGTGCCAGCAGCTTAGAGAGTAGCGGACAAGGCCGGCATGAGCAGTTCTTC. Its translation is CASSLESSGQGRHEQFF.

The rearrangement joins TRBV14 to TRBJ1-4; 8 positions match TRBD1. V lost 5 bases to trimming and J lost 5 bases; unmatched junction nucleotides: 4. CDR3 length: 14 amino acids. Germline V gives CDR1 SGHDN, CDR2 FVKESK. The CDR3 nucleotides are TGTGCCAGCAGCAGTGACAGGGGAAATGAAAAACTGTTTTTT. Translated, it gives CASSSDRGNEKLFF.

V is TRBV29-1 and J is TRBJ1-1; no firm D call. The CDR3 covers 12 residues. CDR1 is SQVTM, CDR2 ANQGSEA, per germline. The V and J ends lost 0 bases and 5 bases respectively, with 7 bases between them. CDR3 DNA sequence: TGCAGCGTTGAAGATTGGAGAACTGAAGCTTTCTTT. Translated, it gives CSVEDWRTEAFF.